This T cell receptor (beta chain) was captured in a study of CD8+ T cells in alopecia areata. Overall study results and limits: Scalp sample data also include resident alphabeta T cells from normal skin.

With regard to this clone: Its antigen is unknown.

Sequencing relied on a cDNA template that was reverse transcribed from extracted RNA. Clones were sequenced by immunoSEQ multiplex PCR, and TCRdb holds only the in-frame ones, with some missing. The sample records 150,000 or so clones, 45% to 60% being singletons. The V end lost 7 bases, the J end lost 0 bases, and 10 bases lay between the germline ends. Germline V gives CDR1 MNHNY, CDR2 SVGAGI (reference sequence). The CDR3 extends over 15 amino acids. The V and J genes are TRBV6-6 and TRBJ2-6; the D is unclear. Sequencing input: CD4+ T cells sorted from blood. The TCR originated in a human donor in good health. Here the CDR3 DNA reads TGTGCCAGCACCTCTGAAGGCTCTGGGGCCAACGTCCTGACTTTC. Translation gives CASTSEGSGANVLTF.